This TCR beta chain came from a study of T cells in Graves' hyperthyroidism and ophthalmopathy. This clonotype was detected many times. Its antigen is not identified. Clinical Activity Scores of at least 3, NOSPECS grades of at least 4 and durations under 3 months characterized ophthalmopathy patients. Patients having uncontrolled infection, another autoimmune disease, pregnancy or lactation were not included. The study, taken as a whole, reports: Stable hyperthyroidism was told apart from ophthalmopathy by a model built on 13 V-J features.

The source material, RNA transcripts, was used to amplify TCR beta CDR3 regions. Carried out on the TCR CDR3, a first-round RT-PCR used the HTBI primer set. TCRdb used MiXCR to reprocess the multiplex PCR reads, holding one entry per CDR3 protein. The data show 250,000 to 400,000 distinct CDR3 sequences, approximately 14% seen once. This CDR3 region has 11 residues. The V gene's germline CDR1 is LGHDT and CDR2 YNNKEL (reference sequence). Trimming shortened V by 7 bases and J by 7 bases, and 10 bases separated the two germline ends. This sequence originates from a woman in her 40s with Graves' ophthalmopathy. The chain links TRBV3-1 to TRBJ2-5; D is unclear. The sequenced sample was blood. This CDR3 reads CASKGGGTQYF. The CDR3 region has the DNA TGTGCCAGCAAGGGCGGCGGGACCCAGTACTTC.